This TCR beta chain was sequenced in a study of control samples from healthy donors and cancer patients. The protocol was immunoSEQ multiplex PCR, while the TCRdb copy is restricted to in-frame clones and leaves out a portion. The sample has 130,000 to 150,000 clones; about 90% are singletons. Sequencing used blood. The receptor was isolated from a man aged 30 to 39 in good health.

CDR3 residues: CASSLLSKGNGYTF. The CDR3, as DNA: TGTGCCAGCAGTTTACTTTCCAAAGGGAATGGCTACACCTTC. This chain connects TRBV28 to TRBJ1-2; D not resolved. V was pared by 2 bases and J by 6 bases, with 13 bases between. The CDR3 has 14 amino acids. The germline V gene encodes CDR1 MDHEN and CDR2 SYDVKM.